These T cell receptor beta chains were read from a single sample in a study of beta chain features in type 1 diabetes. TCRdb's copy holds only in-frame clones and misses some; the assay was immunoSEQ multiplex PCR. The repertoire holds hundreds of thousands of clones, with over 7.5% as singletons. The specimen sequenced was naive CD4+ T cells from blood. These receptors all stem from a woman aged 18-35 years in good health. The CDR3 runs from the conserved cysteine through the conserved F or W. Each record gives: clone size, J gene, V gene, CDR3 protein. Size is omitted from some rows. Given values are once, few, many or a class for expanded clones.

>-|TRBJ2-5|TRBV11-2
CASSLGASGGLGETQYF
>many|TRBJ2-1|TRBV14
CASSPWTPEQFF
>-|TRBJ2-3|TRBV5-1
CASSPRPGLAGSDTQYF
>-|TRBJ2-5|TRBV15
CATSRDQGGETQYF
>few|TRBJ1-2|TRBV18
CASSPQGQGANNYGYTF
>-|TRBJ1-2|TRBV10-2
CASTRGQGNYGYTF
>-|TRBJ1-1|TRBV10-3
CAILQGGATEAFF
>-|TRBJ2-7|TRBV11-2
CASSAGQGLYEQYF
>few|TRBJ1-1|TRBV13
CASSRGGNMNTEAFF
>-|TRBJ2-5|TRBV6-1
CASISSREETQYF
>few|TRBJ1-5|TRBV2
CASRDDSDSNQPQHF
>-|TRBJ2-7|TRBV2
CASASSSYEQYF
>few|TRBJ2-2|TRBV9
CASSVATGRNTGELFF
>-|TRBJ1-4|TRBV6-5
CASSYGTAQEKLFF
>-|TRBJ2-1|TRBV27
CASSLGKPGGPRYNEQFF
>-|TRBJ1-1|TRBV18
CASCVGRDTEAFF
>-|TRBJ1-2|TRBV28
CASSLTGTAYGYTF
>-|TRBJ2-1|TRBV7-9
CASSLVTGEGYEQFF
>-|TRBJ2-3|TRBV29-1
CSGGPATDTQYF
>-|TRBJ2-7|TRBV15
CATSSISGFDEQYF
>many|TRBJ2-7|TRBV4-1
CASSLSLTSAAYEQYF
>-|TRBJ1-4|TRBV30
CAWSPADRGKEKLFF
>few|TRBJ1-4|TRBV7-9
CASSIPTGSGEKLFF
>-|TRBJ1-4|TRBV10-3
CAISPEANEKLFF
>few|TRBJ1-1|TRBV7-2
CASSSPTLSTEAFF
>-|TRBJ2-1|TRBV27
CASSLAGNLGNEQFF
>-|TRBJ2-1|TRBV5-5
CASSLVGGSYNEQFF
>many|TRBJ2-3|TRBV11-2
CASSFPTGGTGDTQYF
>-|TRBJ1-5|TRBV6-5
CASSYSAGGNQPQHF
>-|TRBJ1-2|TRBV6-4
CASKPGLGNYGYTF
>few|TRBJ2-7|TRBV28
CASSLKLGGDEQYF
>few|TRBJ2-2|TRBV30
CAWSANRGTGELFF
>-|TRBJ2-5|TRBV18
CASSPTTMQGAGETQYF
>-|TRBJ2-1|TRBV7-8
CASSLAGGIYNEQFF
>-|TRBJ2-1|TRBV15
CATSRDWKRVKREQFF
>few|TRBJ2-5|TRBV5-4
CASSSRQGRGQETQYF
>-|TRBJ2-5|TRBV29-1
CSVILAGLQETQYF
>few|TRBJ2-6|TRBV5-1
CASSLGLAGVEANVLTF
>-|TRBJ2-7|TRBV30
CAWSDIPRSYEQYF
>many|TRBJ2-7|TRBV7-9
CASNTGTGALGQYF
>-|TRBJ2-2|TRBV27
CPGGGLPGSCFF
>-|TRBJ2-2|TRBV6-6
CASSTGNTGELFF
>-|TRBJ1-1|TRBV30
CAWSPRDRDYTEAFF
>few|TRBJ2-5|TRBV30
CAWSVWRGLAGRQETQYF
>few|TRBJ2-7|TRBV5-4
CASSNTGTSGAYEQYF
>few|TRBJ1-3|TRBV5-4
CASSSRSGNTIYF
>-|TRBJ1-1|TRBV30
CAWGRQGPPQAFF
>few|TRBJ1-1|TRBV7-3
CASAGQRNTEAFF
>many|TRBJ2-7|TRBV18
CASSSVTLAGGPGEQYF
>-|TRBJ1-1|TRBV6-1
CASSDGTSDLRTEAFF
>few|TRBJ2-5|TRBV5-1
CASREPTGIETQYF
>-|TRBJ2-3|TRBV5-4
CASSFRVGRGGDTQYF
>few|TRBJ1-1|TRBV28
CASRSTKLVLLNTEAFF